The 27 T cell receptor beta chains given below trace back to one sample, sequenced in a study of somatic mutations in cytotoxic T cells in rheumatoid arthritis. TCRdb keeps only in-frame clones here, not all; method: immunoSEQ multiplex PCR. The sample lists about 19,000 clones, 85% occurring once. What was sequenced was CD8+ T cells sorted from blood. The receptors were sampled from a woman in her forties with rheumatoid arthritis.

The chain employs TRBV7-8 and TRBJ2-7; 15 bases align to TRBD2. There are 16 residues in the CDR3. The J segment lost 2 bases and the V segment lost 5 bases, leaving 4 bases of the junction unmatched. Germline V lookup: CDR1 SGHVS, CDR2 FQNEAQ. CDR3 residues: CASSPGLAGGTYEQYF. The CDR3 DNA reads TGTGCCAGCAGCCCGGGACTAGCGGGGGGAACCTACGAGCAGTACTTC.

V usage is TRBV4-1 and J usage is TRBJ1-1; 8 bases map to TRBD1. After removal of 4 bases from V and 5 bases from J, the junction contained 6 bases not matched to a gene. The CDR3 extends over 14 amino acids. Per the germline V gene, CDR1 is MGHRA and CDR2 is YSYEKL. This CDR3 is CASSLGQGGTEAFF. The CDR3 DNA is TGCGCCAGCAGCCTCGGACAGGGAGGGACTGAAGCTTTCTTT.

The rearrangement joins TRBV6-5 to TRBJ1-6, with D perhaps TRBD1 (6 bases). Trimming took off 4 bases at V and 3 bases at J, with 13 bases between the two ends. The V gene's germline CDR1 is MNHEY and CDR2 SVGAGI. The length of the CDR3 is 16 residues. In DNA, the CDR3 is TGTGCCAGCAGTTCCCCTAAGGACAGCTATAATTCACCCCTCCACTTT. As protein: CASSSPKDSYNSPLHF.

V gene TRBV6-4 combines with J gene TRBJ2-1, with 14 nucleotides matching TRBD2. The trim removed 5 bases at V and 9 bases at J, leaving 15 bases unmatched. The CDR3 covers 18 residues. Germline V lookup: CDR1 MRHNA, CDR2 SNTAGT. The CDR3 reads CASSPGTSGRTASGEQFF. The CDR3 DNA sequence: TGTGCCAGCAGTCCCGGGACTAGCGGGAGAACAGCCTCCGGTGAGCAGTTCTTC.

Concerning this clone itself: The junction departs from germline at one end; a sequencing error may be responsible. V gene TRBV6-6 combines with J gene TRBJ2-7, with TRBD2 matching 13 bases. Germline V gene lookup returns CDR1 MNHNY and CDR2 SVGAGI (reference sequence). CDR3 length: 14 amino acids. This CDR3 is CASSWTSGSYERYF. The CDR3 DNA follows: TGTGCCAGCAGTTGGACTAGCGGGAGTTACGAGCGGTACTTC.

This clone has more than one count but fewer than ten. The V call is TRBV11-2, the J call TRBJ2-7; D possibly corresponds to TRBD1 (5 bases). The length of the CDR3 is 15 residues. CDR1 and CDR2 (germline): SGHAT, FQNNGV. V was cut by 4 bases and J by 5 bases, with 18 bases left in between. The CDR3 DNA is TGTGCCAGCAGCTGGGTAAGGGGCGTTGCCCACGAGCAGTACTTC. Translating it yields CASSWVRGVAHEQYF.

In the case of this clone: The same CDR3 arises from other DNA sequences in this sample as well. This chain connects TRBV5-1 to TRBJ2-2; TRBD1 is a possible D gene (6 bases). The germline V and J ends were trimmed by 5 bases and 0 bases, with 14 bases remaining between them. Per germline, CDR1 SGHRS and CDR2 YFSETQ. This CDR3 region has 16 residues. CDR3: CASSSRQESNTGELFF. Written as DNA, the CDR3 is TGCGCCAGCAGTTCCCGACAGGAGTCGAACACCGGGGAGCTGTTTTTT. The variable domain in full, completed from reference TRBV5-1 and TRBJ2-2, reads KAGVTQTPRYLIKTRGQQVTLSCSPISGHRSVSWYQQTPGQGLQFLFEYFSETQRNKGNFPGRFSGRQFSNSRSEMNVSTLELGDSALYLCASSSRQESNTGELFFGEGSRLTVL.

This chain links TRBV6-5 with TRBJ1-6; possibly TRBD1 for D (6 bases). Germline CDR1 is MNHEY and CDR2 is SVGAGI. Trimming removed 0 bases at V and 10 bases at J, with 10 bases between. This CDR3 has 14 amino acids. The CDR3 spells CASSYSQGGSPLHF. Written as DNA, the CDR3 is TGTGCCAGCAGTTACTCACAGGGAGGGTCACCCCTCCACTTT.

The chain links TRBV11-1 to TRBJ2-7, with 7 bases aligning to TRBD1. Losses at the gene ends were 4 bases for V and 3 bases for J; bases not matched to a gene: 9. Germline V CDR1 and CDR2: SGHAT, FQDESV (reference sequence). CDR3 size: 15 residues. The CDR3 spells CASSSRDSTFYEQYF. CDR3 coding DNA: TGTGCCAGCAGCTCCCGGGACAGTACGTTCTACGAGCAGTACTTC.

The chain uses TRBV6-1 and TRBJ2-7; tentatively, D is TRBD2 (5 bases). CDR3 length: 15 amino acids. Germline assignment: CDR1 MNHNS and CDR2 SASEGT. Between the trimmed V and J ends, which lost 6 bases and 6 bases, there was a span of 21 bases. The CDR3 DNA sequence: TGTGCCAGCAGCCCAGTGCCCAGCGGATGGGGCGAGCAGTACTTC. It codes for CASSPVPSGWGEQYF.

V usage is TRBV9 and J usage is TRBJ2-2, with 8 bases fitting TRBD2. V lost 3 bases, J lost 7 bases, and 5 bases stayed unmatched. The CDR3 runs to 14 residues. Germline lookup yields CDR1 SGDLS and CDR2 YYNGEE. The CDR3 DNA is TGTGCCAGCAGCGACCGGGGGGGCAGCGGGGAGCTGTTTTTT. Protein: CASSDRGGSGELFF.

The chain employs TRBV6-1 and TRBJ2-7; 11 nucleotides line up with TRBD2. The CDR3 sequence is 15 residues long. V gave up 4 bases and J gave up 1 base; unmatched junction bases: 3. Per germline, CDR1 MNHNS and CDR2 SASEGT. The CDR3 nucleotides are TGTGCCAGCAGTGCCCGACTAGCGGGATCCTACGAGCAGTACTTC. Translated: CASSARLAGSYEQYF.

This clone appeared once. V gene TRBV2 combines with J gene TRBJ1-3; 10 nucleotides line up with TRBD1. The CDR3 spans 15 residues. V lost 6 bases to trimming and J lost 3 bases; unmatched junction nucleotides: 5. CDR1 SNHLY and CDR2 FYNNEI come from the germline V gene. This CDR3 is CASSFDRGLGNTIYF. The CDR3 DNA is TGTGCCAGCAGCTTTGACAGGGGGCTTGGAAACACCATATATTTT.

The gene calls are TRBV18 and TRBJ2-3; D is perhaps TRBD2 (6 bases). Per the germline V gene, CDR1 is KGHSH and CDR2 is LQKENI. V lost 0 bases, J lost 6 bases, and 10 bases lay in between. CDR3 length equals 14 residues. For the CDR3, the DNA is TGTGCCAGCTCACCACCCCTAGCGACCGATACGCAGTATTTT. Protein: CASSPPLATDTQYF.

The chain couples TRBV19 to TRBJ2-7; 12 bases agree with TRBD2. Germline V gene data show CDR1 as LNHDA and CDR2 as SQIVND (reference sequence). Unmatched junction bases numbered 2, after V lost 3 bases and J lost 2 bases. The CDR3 runs to 15 residues. The CDR3 spells CASSIRLAGAYEQYF. CDR3 in DNA: TGTGCCAGTAGTATTAGACTAGCGGGAGCCTACGAGCAGTACTTC. Variable domain in full (rest from reference TRBV19 and TRBJ2-7): DGGITQSPKYLFRKEGQNVTLSCEQNLNHDAMYWYRQDPGQGLRLIYYSQIVNDFQKGDIAEGYSVSREKKESFPLTVTSAQKNPTAFYLCASSIRLAGAYEQYFGPGTRLTVT.

The chain couples TRBV28 to TRBJ2-3; 7 nucleotides line up with TRBD2. V lost 6 bases, J lost 3 bases, and 6 bases stayed unmatched. Germline V gene lookup returns CDR1 MDHEN and CDR2 SYDVKM. This CDR3 is built from 14 residues. The CDR3 sequence: CASSSGGGTDTQYF. In DNA, the CDR3 is TGTGCCAGCAGCTCCGGCGGGGGTACAGATACGCAGTATTTT.

This chain links TRBV6-1 with TRBJ2-7, with D perhaps TRBD2 (7 bases). The germline gives CDR1 MNHNS, CDR2 SASEGT. This CDR3 spans 15 amino acids. V was shortened by 7 bases and J by 0 bases, with 16 bases between the two germline ends. This CDR3 reads CASTEEGGYSYEQYF. The CDR3 DNA is TGTGCCAGCACCGAAGAGGGGGGGTACTCCTACGAGCAGTACTTC.

This clone was recorded a few times. The J gene is TRBJ1-2, the V gene TRBV15; D is undetermined. This CDR3 is 14 amino acids long. CDR1 and CDR2 (germline): LNHNV, YYDKDF (reference sequence). V lost 3 bases, J lost 3 bases, and 11 bases lay in between. CDR3 in DNA: TGTGCCACCAGCAGTCTTGAGCGGGACTATGGCTACACCTTC. It specifies CATSSLERDYGYTF.

The V call is TRBV19, the J call TRBJ1-1; no reliable D call. Trimming shortened V by 4 bases and J by 4 bases, and 10 bases separated the two germline ends. Germline V gene lookup returns CDR1 LNHDA and CDR2 SQIVND (reference sequence). The CDR3 contains 13 residues. The CDR3 loop is CASSTGGFTEAFF. CDR3 in DNA: TGTGCCAGTAGTACAGGAGGGTTCACTGAAGCTTTCTTT.

This sequence joins TRBV5-5 and TRBJ2-7, with a tentative D call TRBD1 (6 bases). There are 12 residues in the CDR3. V was trimmed by 2 bases and J by 7 bases, leaving 10 bases between them. Germline CDR1 is SGHKS and CDR2 is YYEKEE (reference sequence). The CDR3 loop reads CASSLQGWEQYF. The CDR3 DNA sequence: TGTGCCAGCAGCTTACAGGGATGGGAGCAGTACTTC.

The table lists this clone with a count of one. This rearrangement joins TRBV19 to TRBJ1-4, with D unclear. This CDR3 comprises 14 residues. Germline CDR1 reads LNHDA; CDR2 reads SQIVND (reference sequence). V shed 10 bases and J shed 6 bases, with 18 bases lying between them. CDR3 in amino acids: CATPPPGCHEKLFF. CDR3 nucleotide sequence: TGTGCCACCCCCCCGCCGGGTTGTCATGAAAAACTGTTTTTT.

This rearrangement joins TRBV29-1 to TRBJ2-7; TRBD2 is a possible D gene (7 bases). The CDR3 spans 14 residues. The germline CDR1 and CDR2 sequences are SQVTM and ANQGSEA. V dropped 6 bases and J dropped 1 base, with 16 bases sitting between them. CDR3 nucleotide sequence: TGCAGCGTACAAAGGGGGGGCCCTTCCTACGAGCAGTACTTC. Residues: CSVQRGGPSYEQYF.

V gene TRBV19 combines with J gene TRBJ2-3; TRBD1 agrees at 7 bases. The germline V gene encodes CDR1 LNHDA and CDR2 SQIVND (reference sequence). Trimming removed 8 bases from V and 0 bases from J; junction bases left unmatched: 8. The CDR3 is made up of 15 amino acids. The CDR3 spells CASVSSDRSTDTQYF. The CDR3 nucleotides are TGTGCCAGTGTCAGTTCGGACAGGAGCACAGATACGCAGTATTTT.

J is TRBJ2-5 and V is TRBV6-1; D unresolved. V lost 6 bases, J lost 3 bases, and 8 bases lay in between. There are 12 residues in the CDR3. Germline V CDR1 and CDR2: MNHNS, SASEGT. For the CDR3, the DNA is TGTGCCAGCAGACCACTTAAAGAGACCCAGTACTTC. Amino acids: CASRPLKETQYF.

V and J are TRBV15 and TRBJ1-1, with a weak D call TRBD1 (5 bases). This CDR3 region has 13 residues. V lost 1 base and J 7 bases, leaving 10 bases between the germline ends. CDR1 LNHNV and CDR2 YYDKDF come from the germline V gene (reference sequence). The CDR3 protein is CATSRGTIGEAFF. The CDR3 DNA is TGTGCCACCAGCAGAGGGACAATAGGTGAAGCTTTCTTT.

V is TRBV9 and J is TRBJ2-5; the D gene is possibly TRBD1 (5 bases). Germline V gene lookup returns CDR1 SGDLS and CDR2 YYNGEE. There are 15 residues in the CDR3. Trimming stripped 0 bases from V and 2 bases from J, with 11 bases between. The CDR3 loop reads CASSVDTGEQETQYF. CDR3 sequence (DNA): TGTGCCAGCAGCGTAGATACAGGTGAACAAGAGACCCAGTACTTC.

This rearrangement joins TRBV25-1 to TRBJ2-4, with 7 bases identical to TRBD1. V was clipped by 5 bases and J by 0 bases; unmatched bases: 4. The CDR3 runs 15 residues. CDR1 MGHDK and CDR2 SYGVNS come from the germline V gene. DNA for the CDR3: TGTGCCAGCAGTAGGACAGGTTTAGCCAAAAACATTCAGTACTTC. Its translation: CASSRTGLAKNIQYF.